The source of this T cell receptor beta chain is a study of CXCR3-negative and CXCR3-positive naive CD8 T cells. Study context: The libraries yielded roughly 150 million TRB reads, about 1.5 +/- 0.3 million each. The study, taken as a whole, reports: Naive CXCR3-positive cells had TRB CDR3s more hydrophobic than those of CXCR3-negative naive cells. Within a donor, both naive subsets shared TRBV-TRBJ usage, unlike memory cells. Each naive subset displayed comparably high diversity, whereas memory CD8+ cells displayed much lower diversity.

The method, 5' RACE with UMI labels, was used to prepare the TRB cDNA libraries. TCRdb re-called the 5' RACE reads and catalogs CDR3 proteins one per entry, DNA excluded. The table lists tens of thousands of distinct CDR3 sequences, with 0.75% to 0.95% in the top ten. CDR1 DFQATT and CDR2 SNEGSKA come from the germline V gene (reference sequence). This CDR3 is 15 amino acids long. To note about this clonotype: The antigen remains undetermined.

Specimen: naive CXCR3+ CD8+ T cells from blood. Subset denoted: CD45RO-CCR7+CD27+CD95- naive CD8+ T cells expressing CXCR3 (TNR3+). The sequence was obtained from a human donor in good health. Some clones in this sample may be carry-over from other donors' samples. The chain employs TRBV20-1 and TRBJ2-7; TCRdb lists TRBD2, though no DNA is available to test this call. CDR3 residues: CSASTSPEGSYEQYF.